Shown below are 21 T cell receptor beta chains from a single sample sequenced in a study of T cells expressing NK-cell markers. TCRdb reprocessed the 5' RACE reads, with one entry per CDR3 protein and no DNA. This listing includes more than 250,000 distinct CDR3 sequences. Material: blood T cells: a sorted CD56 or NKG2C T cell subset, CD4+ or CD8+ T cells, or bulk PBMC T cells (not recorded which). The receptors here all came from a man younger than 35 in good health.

The CDR3 spells CASSLDGRVGETQYF. This chain joins TRBV5-1 and TRBJ2-5; the TRBD1 assignment by TCRdb is unverifiable without DNA. CDR1 SGHRS and CDR2 YFSETQ come from the germline V gene. The CDR3 has 15 residues.

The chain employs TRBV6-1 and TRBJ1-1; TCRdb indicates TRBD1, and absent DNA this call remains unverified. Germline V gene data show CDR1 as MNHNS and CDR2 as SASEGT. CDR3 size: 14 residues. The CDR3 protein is CASSPGTGWPEAFF.

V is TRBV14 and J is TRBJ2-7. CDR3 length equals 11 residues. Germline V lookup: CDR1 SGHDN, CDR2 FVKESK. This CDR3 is CASSHAGEQYF.

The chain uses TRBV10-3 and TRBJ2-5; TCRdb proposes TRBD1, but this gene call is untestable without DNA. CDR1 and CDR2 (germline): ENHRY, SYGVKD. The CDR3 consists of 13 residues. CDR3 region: CAIRGQGGETQYF.

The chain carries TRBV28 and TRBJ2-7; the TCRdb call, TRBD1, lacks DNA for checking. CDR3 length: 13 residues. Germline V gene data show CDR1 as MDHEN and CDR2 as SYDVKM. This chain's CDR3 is CASSLRGMREQYF.

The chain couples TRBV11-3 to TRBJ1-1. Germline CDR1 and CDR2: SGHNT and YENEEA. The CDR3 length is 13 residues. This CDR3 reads CASSPPDSTEAFF. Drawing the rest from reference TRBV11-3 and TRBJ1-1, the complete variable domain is EAGVVQSPRYKIIEKKQPVAFWCNPISGHNTLYWYLQNLGQGPELLIRYENEEAVDDSQLPKDRFSAERLKGVDSTLKIQPAELGDSAVYLCASSPPDSTEAFFGQGTRLTVV.

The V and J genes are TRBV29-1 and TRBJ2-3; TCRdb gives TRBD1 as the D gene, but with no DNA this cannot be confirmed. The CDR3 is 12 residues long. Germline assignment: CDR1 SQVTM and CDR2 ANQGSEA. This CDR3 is CSAAGALDTQYF.

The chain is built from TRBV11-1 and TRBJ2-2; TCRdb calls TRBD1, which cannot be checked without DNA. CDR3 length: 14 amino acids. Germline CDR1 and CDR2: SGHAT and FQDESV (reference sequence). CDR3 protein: CASSSGQGTGELFF.

The CDR3 is CASSSTIGRGDNQPQHF. The genes are TRBV7-7 and TRBJ1-5; lacking DNA, the TRBD1 call made by TCRdb goes unchecked. Per germline, CDR1 SSHAT and CDR2 FNYEAQ (reference sequence). The CDR3 has 17 amino acids.

CDR3 sequence reads: CASSSPTEYGYTF. This chain joins TRBV12-3 or TRBV12-4 and TRBJ1-2; absent DNA, TCRdb's TRBD1 call cannot be checked. This CDR3 region has 13 residues.

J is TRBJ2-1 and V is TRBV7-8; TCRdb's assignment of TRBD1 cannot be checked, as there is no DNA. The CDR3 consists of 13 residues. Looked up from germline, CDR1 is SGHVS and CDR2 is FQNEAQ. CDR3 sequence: CASGGGGYNEQFF.

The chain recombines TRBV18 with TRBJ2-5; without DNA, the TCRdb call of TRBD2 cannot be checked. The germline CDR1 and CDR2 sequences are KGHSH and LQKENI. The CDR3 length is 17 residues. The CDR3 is CASSPRLAGDRQETQYF.

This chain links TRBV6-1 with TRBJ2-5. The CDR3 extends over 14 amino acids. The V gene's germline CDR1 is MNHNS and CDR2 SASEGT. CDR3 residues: CASSQTWTKETQYF.

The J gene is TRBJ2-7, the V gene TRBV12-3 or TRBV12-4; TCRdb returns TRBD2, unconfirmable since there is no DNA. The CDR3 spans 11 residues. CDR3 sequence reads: CASSSGLARYF.

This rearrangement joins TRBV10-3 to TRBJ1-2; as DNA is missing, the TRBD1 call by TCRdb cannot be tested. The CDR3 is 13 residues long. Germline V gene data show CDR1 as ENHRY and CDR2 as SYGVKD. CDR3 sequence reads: CAISLHRGDGYTF.

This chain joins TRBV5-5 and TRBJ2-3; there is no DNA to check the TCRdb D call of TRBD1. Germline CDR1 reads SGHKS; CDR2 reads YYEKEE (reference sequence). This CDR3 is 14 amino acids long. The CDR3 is CASSDLRGGDTQYF.

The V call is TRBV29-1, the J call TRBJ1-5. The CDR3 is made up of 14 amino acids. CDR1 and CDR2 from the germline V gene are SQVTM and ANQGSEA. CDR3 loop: CSVEARRIDQPQHF.

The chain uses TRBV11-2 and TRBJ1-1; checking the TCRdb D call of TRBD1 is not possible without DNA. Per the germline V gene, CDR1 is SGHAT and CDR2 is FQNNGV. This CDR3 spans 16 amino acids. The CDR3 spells CASRPFPGRAEIVAFF. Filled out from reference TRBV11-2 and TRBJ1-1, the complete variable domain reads EAGVAQSPRYKIIEKRQSVAFWCNPISGHATLYWYQQILGQGPKLLIQFQNNGVVDDSQLPKDRFSAERLKGVDSTLKIQPAKLEDSAVYLCASRPFPGRAEIVAFFGQGTRLTVV.

CDR3: CASSVEGARGYTF. The rearrangement joins TRBV9 to TRBJ1-2; checking the TCRdb D call of TRBD1 is not possible without DNA. This CDR3 contains 13 residues. CDR1 SGDLS and CDR2 YYNGEE come from the germline V gene.

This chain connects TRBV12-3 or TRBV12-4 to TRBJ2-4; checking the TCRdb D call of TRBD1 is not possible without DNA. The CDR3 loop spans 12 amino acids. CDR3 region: CASGPGVAFQYF.

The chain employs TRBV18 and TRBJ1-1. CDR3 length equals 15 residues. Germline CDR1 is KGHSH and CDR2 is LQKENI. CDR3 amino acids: CASSPPEPKNTEAFF.